This is a list of T cell receptor beta chains from one sample in a study of shared clonotypes between healthy human individuals. Some clones are missing from TCRdb's copy, which holds only in-frame ones; the method was immunoSEQ multiplex PCR. The sample has about 470,000 clones; around 79% are singletons. The sample was PBMCs. These receptors were obtained from a woman aged 40 to 50 in good health. Some clones in this sample may be carry-over from other donors' samples. Each CDR3 is given with its conserved first and last residue. Each record gives: V gene, D gene, J gene, clone size, CDR3 DNA, CDR3 protein. The D gene is left open where the match is weak. Some rows mark clone size as missing; the rest say once, few, many or name a class of expanded clone.

TRBV7-6	-	TRBJ2-2	-	TGTGCCAGCAGCTTAGTTATCGGGGAGCTGTTTTTT	CASSLVIGELFF
TRBV11-1	-	TRBJ1-1	-	TGCGCCAGCAGCTTAGATTCCCTTGGGAGCACTGAAGCTTTCTTT	CASSLDSLGSTEAFF
TRBV27	TRBD1	TRBJ1-2	-	TGTGCCAGCAGTCCTGGACAGGGAGTTCTTTATGGCTACACCTTC	CASSPGQGVLYGYTF
TRBV7-2	-	TRBJ2-7	-	TGTGCCAGCAGCTTAGAGGGGTCTAGCTGGGAGCAGTACTTC	CASSLEGSSWEQYF
TRBV10-3	TRBD1	TRBJ2-7	-	TGTGCCATCTCAACCAGGGGGCTTGACGAGCAGTACTTC	CAISTRGLDEQYF
TRBV7-9	TRBD1	TRBJ2-3	-	TGTGCCAGCAGCCCAGGGGGAGATACGCAGTATTTT	CASSPGGDTQYF
TRBV9	TRBD2	TRBJ2-7	-	TGTGCCAGCAGCGCTGTACCTAGCGGGGCGAGGTACGAGCAGTACTTC	CASSAVPSGARYEQYF
TRBV9	-	TRBJ1-1	once	TGTGCCAGCAGCGTAGGTAACCTACAATTTGAAGCTTTCTTT	CASSVGNLQFEAFF
TRBV19	-	TRBJ2-2	-	TGTGCCAGTAACCCCAGGAGGGGTGCCGGGGAGCTGTTTTTT	CASNPRRGAGELFF
TRBV28	TRBD2	TRBJ2-3	-	TGTGCCAGCAGTTCTAGCGGGAGGGTAGATACGCAGTATTTT	CASSSSGRVDTQYF